This T cell receptor (beta chain) was sequenced in a study of Ad26.COV2.S vaccination and SARS-CoV-2 variants (dated by TCRdb to the early 2020s). Looking at the study overall: Vaccine-arm donors were drawn from COV1001, a multicentre, randomized, double-blind, placebo-controlled phase I-IIa trial of Ad26.COV2.S in healthy adults. Investigators did not know the trial group allocation while performing experiments and assessing outcomes. Ad26.COV2.S was administered intramuscularly at 5 x 10^10 or 1 x 10^11 viral particles, either as a single shot or as two shots given 56 days apart. Sequencing of the TCRbeta repertoire served to evaluate the specificity and breadth of SARS-CoV-2-reactive T cell receptors following Ad26.COV2.S vaccination. A total of roughly 30 samples were included in the TCR-sequenced set, comprising roughly 19 Ad26.COV2.S vaccine recipients, 5 placebo recipients and 8 SARS-CoV-2 convalescent individuals. Participants in the trial were split at random into five groups of five each, receiving low-dose or high-dose Ad26.COV2.S once or twice, or else placebo on both occasions. Overall study results and their limits: Higher spike-specific TCR breadth was observed in Ad26.COV2.S recipients than in placebo recipients (P = 0.0014). The authors noted that the TCR breadth and depth analyses may have underestimated total T cell responses. After vaccination, spike-specific CD8+ and CD4+ T cell responses were reported to show substantial breadth. Vaccine and placebo recipients had comparable non-spike TCR breadth, which fits with the vaccine containing only spike. The study was not powered for comparison of responses between vaccine doses or regimens.

The immunoSEQ Assay was the method used to sequence TCRbeta CDR3 regions. After extraction, genomic DNA underwent amplification by bias-controlled multiplex PCR, followed by high-throughput sequencing. Turning to the authors' computational methods: To quantify the absolute abundance of every unique TCRbeta CDR3 region, sequences were collapsed and filtered. Usable DNA was measured by amplifying reference genes present in all nucleated cells, and TCRbeta template counts were normalized to that usable DNA to estimate T cell fraction. Repertoire TCRs were annotated as SARS-CoV-2-specific when V gene, CDR3 amino acid sequence and J gene were exactly matched to a known reactive TCR set. The reference SARS-CoV-2 TCR set was derived from MIRA and filtered for enrichment in COVID-19-positive ImmuneCODE repertoires, a step that removed public or cross-reactive TCRs. Drawing on the MIRA antigens, annotated TCRs were analysed further at the level of specific ORF or position within ORF. Breadth was defined as annotated unique rearrangements over total unique productive rearrangements; depth was the summed frequency of those rearrangements. TCR breadth was compared between groups using two-sided Wilcoxon rank-sum tests. TCRdb stores this immuneACCESS table with in-frame sequences only. Part of the clones is absent; in the studies checked, under half of the shortfall reflects unresolved V genes, and no reason is known for the rest. The DNA gave D and trimming, while V, J and clone size come from that table. The sample profile shows about 350,000 clones; about 86% of them were found once. The ten largest clones add up to around a tenth of the sample.

With respect to this clone: Its cognate antigen has yet to be identified. Base qualities were left out, and no much larger clone turns up one base away.

According to the study, the label for this sample's treatment or condition signals: about 20 received Ad26.COV2.S at low or high dose, single or two shots; five or six received placebo; per-sample allocation not given. Repertoires of vaccine and placebo recipients were sequenced from samples taken on day 63 after the first injection. In Cohort 1b, 25 adults aged 18-55 years were enrolled at a single site in Boston, USA, between 29 July and 7 August 2020. Ad26.COV2.S consisted of a replication-incompetent adenovirus type 26 vector by which a prefusion-stabilized SARS-CoV-2 spike protein from the original Wuhan strain was expressed. Measured from the cysteine to the phenylalanine, the CDR3 is 15 residues long. Solely the CDR3 DNA is kept, with 45 bases framed from the first base. After removal of 6 bases from V and 4 bases from J, the junction retains 6 bases not matched to a gene. CDR1 MNHEY and CDR2 SMNVEV were looked up in the germline V gene (reference sequence).

This receptor was taken from a person aged 18 to 59 who received the Ad26.COV2.S COVID-19 vaccine or a placebo. The sequenced sample was peripheral blood, obtained in a trial of Ad26.COV2.S vaccine versus placebo. The chain employs TRBV27 and TRBJ2-1; TRBD2 aligns with 10 central bases. At the DNA level, the sequence is TGTGCCAGCAGCCTCGGGACTAGCGAGTACAATGAGCAGTTCTTC. It encodes CASSLGTSEYNEQFF.